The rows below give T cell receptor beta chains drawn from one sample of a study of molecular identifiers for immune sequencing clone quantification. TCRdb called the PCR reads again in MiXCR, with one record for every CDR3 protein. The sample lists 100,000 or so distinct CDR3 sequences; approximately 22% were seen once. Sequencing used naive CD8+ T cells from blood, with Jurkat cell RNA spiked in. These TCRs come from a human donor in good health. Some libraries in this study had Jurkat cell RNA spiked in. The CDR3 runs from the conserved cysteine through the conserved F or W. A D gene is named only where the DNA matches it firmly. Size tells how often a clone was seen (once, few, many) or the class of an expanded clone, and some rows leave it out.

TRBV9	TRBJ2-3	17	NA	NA	CASSRTFYGTSTDTQYF	TGTGCCAGCAGCCGAACCTTCTATGGAACTAGCACAGATACGCAGTATTTT
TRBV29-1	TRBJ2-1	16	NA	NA	CSVEDLFRLGGDEQFF	TGCAGCGTTGAAGATCTGTTTCGTTTAGGTGGCGATGAGCAGTTCTTC
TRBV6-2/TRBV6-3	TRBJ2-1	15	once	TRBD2	CASSLGGRAGNEQFF	TGTGCCAGCAGTCTAGGCGGGAGGGCGGGGAATGAGCAGTTCTTC
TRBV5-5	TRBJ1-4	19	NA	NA	CASSGEQGLQSTTNEKLFF	TGTGCCAGCAGTGGTGAACAGGGCCTTCAGTCCACAACTAATGAAAAACTGTTTTTT
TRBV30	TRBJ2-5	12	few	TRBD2	CAWSVLAGSQYF	TGTGCCTGGAGTGTACTAGCGGGGTCCCAGTACTTC
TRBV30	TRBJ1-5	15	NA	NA	CARSRPGTSAQPQHF	TGTGCCCGGAGCCGGCCGGGCACCTCGGCTCAGCCCCAGCATTTT
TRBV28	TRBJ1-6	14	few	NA	CASSLTGNNSPLHF	TGTGCCAGCAGTTTAACAGGGAATAATTCACCCCTCCACTTT
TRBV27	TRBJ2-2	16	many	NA	CASSLSPSANTGELFF	TGTGCCAGCAGTTTATCTCCTAGCGCGAACACCGGGGAGCTGTTTTTT
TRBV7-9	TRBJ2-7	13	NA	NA	CASSTTDFYEQYF	TGTGCCAGCAGCACGACAGACTTCTACGAGCAGTACTTC
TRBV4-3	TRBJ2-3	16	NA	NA	CASSPGVGGPSDTQYF	TGCGCCAGCAGCCCAGGTGTGGGGGGGCCATCAGATACGCAGTATTTT